This T cell receptor (beta chain) was retrieved from a study of T-cell reconstitution after alpha-beta-depleted transplantation in children. The library targeted TCRbeta and was prepared with unique molecular identifiers. MiXCR, applied by TCRdb to the PCR reads, yields one record per CDR3 protein. The data contain around 360,000 distinct CDR3 sequences, under 13% of them singletons. The V gene end was trimmed by 1 base and the J gene end by 10 bases; junction bases not matched to a gene: 13. CDR3 size: 17 residues. CDR1 LGHDT and CDR2 YNNKEL come from the germline V gene (reference sequence). The specimen comprised PBMCs from the stem cell graft donor, sampled from the stem cell graft. This TCR derives from a human donor who donated a stem cell graft to a child with acute lymphoblastic leukemia. This rearrangement joins TRBV3-1 to TRBJ2-1; 10 nucleotides match TRBD2. This CDR3 is CASSQGLKAGLAREQFF. The CDR3 nucleotides read TGTGCCAGCAGCCAAGGTCTAAAGGCGGGACTAGCGCGAGAGCAGTTCTTC.